These 14 T cell receptor beta chains originate from one sample sequenced in a study of T cells in Graves' hyperthyroidism and ophthalmopathy. TCR beta CDR3 region amplification was performed from RNA transcripts. Researchers ran a first-round RT-PCR on the TCR CDR3 using the HTBI primer set. TCRdb redid the calling of the multiplex PCR reads with MiXCR, one entry per CDR3 protein. The profile shows hundreds of thousands of distinct CDR3 sequences, around 15% of them singletons. Sequencing was carried out using blood. These TCRs come from a woman under 40 with Graves' hyperthyroidism.

Worth noting for this clonotype: Its ends do not fully match the called genes, so a read error is possible. The chain carries TRBV5-1 and TRBJ2-7; 14 bases line up with TRBD2. The CDR3 spans 16 residues. Per germline, CDR1 SGHRS and CDR2 YFSETQ. CDR3 region: CASSRVGTSGSYEQYF. The CDR3 region has the DNA TGTGCCAGCAGCCGGGTAGGGACTAGCGGGAGTTACGAGCAGTACTTC. The entire variable domain, with the rest obtained from reference TRBV5-1 and TRBJ2-7, is as follows: KAGVTQTPRYLIKTRGQQVTLSCSPISGHRSVSWYQQTPGQGLQFLFEYFSETQRNKGNFPGRFSGRQFSNSRSEMNVSTLELGDSALYLCASSRVGTSGSYEQYFGPGTRLTVT.

As DNA, the CDR3 is TGTGCCAGCAGTCTACAGACAGGGCCCTATGGCTACACCTTC. This codes for CASSLQTGPYGYTF. The V and J genes are TRBV2 and TRBJ1-2; TRBD1 matches 7 bases. Trimming took 5 bases from V and 4 from J; bases not matched to a gene: 7. Per germline, CDR1 SNHLY and CDR2 FYNNEI. The CDR3 is made up of 14 amino acids. The whole variable domain, remainder taken from reference TRBV2 and TRBJ1-2, is EPEVTQTPSHQVTQMGQEVILRCVPISNHLYFYWYRQILGQKVEFLVSFYNNEISEKSEIFDDQFSVERPDGSNFTLKIRSTKLEDSAMYFCASSLQTGPYGYTFGSGTRLTVV.

In the case of this clonotype: With a much larger clone just one base away, this may be a read error. Since no conserved phenylalanine or tryptophan closes the CDR3, a read error is the likely cause. The chain links TRBV28 to TRBJ2-5; D is possibly TRBD2 (6 bases). The CDR3 runs 15 residues. V gave up 6 bases and J gave up 8 bases, with 22 bases separating them. The germline V gene encodes CDR1 MDHEN and CDR2 SYDVKM. CDR3 in amino acids: CASRDLASDINTQYL. DNA of the CDR3: TGTGCCAGCAGGGATCTAGCGTCTGACATTAATACCCAGTACCTC.

There are many counts of this clonotype. This chain connects TRBV29-1 to TRBJ2-1; TRBD2 matches at 14 bases. This CDR3 contains 17 residues. V was pared by 2 bases and J by 7 bases, with 10 bases of the junction left unmatched. The germline V gene encodes CDR1 SQVTM and CDR2 ANQGSEA. The CDR3 DNA reads TGCAGCGTTGAATCTCCGGGACTAGCGGGAGCGATGAATGAGCAGTTCTTC. It codes for CSVESPGLAGAMNEQFF.

This clonotype was found many times. This rearrangement joins TRBV29-1 to TRBJ1-2; D gene uncertain. Germline V CDR1 and CDR2: SQVTM, ANQGSEA. The CDR3 has 12 amino acids. Trimming pared 8 bases from V and 2 bases from J, leaving 12 bases between. The CDR3 DNA sequence: TGCAGCATCAGGAGTCAGAACTATGGCTACACCTTC. This sequence encodes CSIRSQNYGYTF.

In the case of this clonotype: The CDR3 end shows no conserved phenylalanine or tryptophan, and so a read error is likely. The genes are TRBV7-9 and TRBJ1-5, with a possible D match to TRBD1 (5 bases). Looked up from germline, CDR1 is SEHNR and CDR2 is FQNEAQ (reference sequence). This CDR3 region has 15 residues. Trimming left V 6 bases short and J 5 bases short, with 17 bases between. In nucleotides, the CDR3 is TGTGCCAGCAGTAATACAGGAGAGCCTTATCAGCCCCAGCATTTG. As protein: CASSNTGEPYQPQHL.

This clonotype was seen at least ten times. V usage is TRBV18 and J usage is TRBJ2-1; no firm D call. Trimming stripped 6 bases from V and 5 bases from J, with 14 bases between. This CDR3 contains 14 residues. CDR1 KGHSH and CDR2 LQKENI come from the germline V gene. CDR3 protein: CASSSDIRDNEQFF. The CDR3 nucleotides read TGTGCCAGCTCGTCAGATATTAGGGACAATGAGCAGTTCTTC.

Concerning this clonotype: Without the conserved terminal phenylalanine or tryptophan, this CDR3 likely stems from a read error. The V and J genes are TRBV5-1 and TRBJ2-7; D may match TRBD1 or TRBD2 (5 bases each). Germline CDR1 and CDR2: SGHRS and YFSETQ. The V end was cut by 3 bases, the J end by 7 bases, with 20 bases between. The length of the CDR3 is 15 residues. This chain's CDR3 is CASSWDPSIQREQYL. The CDR3 nucleotides are TGCGCCAGCAGCTGGGACCCATCAATCCAGAGGGAGCAGTACCTC.

The chain has TRBV10-3 and TRBJ1-1; 10 nucleotides line up with TRBD1. CDR1 and CDR2 (germline): ENHRY, SYGVKD. CDR3 length: 15 amino acids. V shed 3 bases and J 3 bases; nucleotides not matched to a gene: 4. The CDR3 here is CAISDHGQGDTEAFF. The CDR3 coding sequence is TGTGCCATCAGTGACCACGGACAGGGGGACACTGAAGCTTTCTTT.

As to this clonotype: A read error may be the cause here, since a much bigger clone is one base away. The genes are TRBV29-1 and TRBJ2-5; D remains unclear. This CDR3 contains 12 residues. V lost 8 bases to trimming and J lost 1 base, with 11 bases between them. From germline, CDR1 is SQVTM and CDR2 ANQGSEA. This chain's CDR3 is CSLGTSQETQYF. The CDR3 nucleotides are TGCAGCCTTGGAACAAGCCAAGAGACCCAGTACTTC. Full variable domain (rest looked up from reference TRBV29-1 and TRBJ2-5): SAVISQKPSRDICQRGTSLTIQCQVDSQVTMMFWYRQQPGQSLTLIATANQGSEATYESGFVIDKFPISRPNLTFSTLTVSNMSPEDSSIYLCSLGTSQETQYFGPGTRLLVL.

As to this clonotype: A much larger clone differs by one base, so this may be a read error. The genes are TRBV9 and TRBJ1-1, with D tentatively TRBD1 (6 bases). The germline V and J ends were trimmed by 4 bases and 3 bases, with 7 bases remaining between them. Germline CDR1 SGDLS, CDR2 YYNGEE. This CDR3 has 12 residues. The chain's CDR3 is CASSQGHTEAFF. The CDR3 DNA sequence: TGTGCCAGCAGCCAGGGGCACACTGAAGCTTTCTTT.

This clonotype was detected only a few times. V usage is TRBV11-2 and J usage is TRBJ1-6; 7 nucleotides match TRBD1. CDR1 and CDR2 from the germline V gene are SGHAT and FQNNGV. The CDR3 loop spans 15 amino acids. V was pared by 5 bases and J by 5 bases, with 6 bases of the junction left unmatched. CDR3 coding DNA: TGTGCCAGCAGCCGGGACAGCGATAATAATTCACCCCTCCACTTT. It codes for CASSRDSDNNSPLHF.

This clonotype was seen a handful of times. The V call is TRBV6-1, the J call TRBJ1-2; 11 bases fit TRBD1. V trimming: 6 bases; J trimming: 7 bases; junction bases outside the gene matches: 7. CDR3 length: 14 residues. Germline-derived CDR1 and CDR2 are MNHNS and SASEGT. CDR3 loop: CASSKGQGASGYTF. CDR3 nucleotide sequence: TGTGCCAGCAGCAAAGGACAGGGGGCCTCTGGCTACACCTTC.

This clonotype was picked up many times. The chain employs TRBV13 and TRBJ2-1, with 12 bases fitting TRBD2. CDR3 length: 15 residues. The germline V gene encodes CDR1 PRHDT and CDR2 FYEKMQ (reference sequence). Trimming took 5 bases from V and 8 from J; bases not matched to a gene: 7. The CDR3 DNA reads TGTGCCAGCAGCGTGACTAGCGGGAGAATCGATGAGCAGTTCTTC. It codes for CASSVTSGRIDEQFF.